This is a list of T cell receptor beta chains from one sample in a study of a mutant IDH1 vaccine in newly diagnosed glioma. For these receptors, no antigen is known. Sequencing used immunoSEQ multiplex PCR; TCRdb keeps in-frame clones, though not all of them. The sample lists roughly 36,000 clones, around 89% occurring once. This specimen consisted of PBMCs, obtained from a glioma patient whose treatment included an IDH1 peptide vaccine. These receptor sequences come from a man aged 40-55 years with glioma. CDR3s leave out the opening cysteine and the closing phenylalanine or tryptophan.

V gene: TRBV28
J gene: TRBJ2-4
CDR3 protein: ASSQRRGKNIQY

V gene: TRBV10-3
J gene: TRBJ1-1
CDR3 protein: AISESVGTEAF

V gene: TRBV21-1
J gene: TRBJ2-7
CDR3 protein: ASSKVRAPLEQY

V gene: TRBV5-6
J gene: TRBJ2-7
CDR3 protein: ASSHGPGGYEQY

V gene: TRBV14
J gene: TRBJ2-7
CDR3 protein: ASSQGEIAVFSYEQY

V gene: TRBV7-2
J gene: TRBJ1-1
CDR3 protein: ASSDRGRGAVTEAF

V gene: TRBV28
J gene: TRBJ1-2
CDR3 protein: ASSLAQVGGYT

V gene: TRBV25-1
J gene: TRBJ2-5
CDR3 protein: ASSSGTVQETQY

V gene: TRBV25-1
J gene: TRBJ2-1
CDR3 protein: ASSANRGVGDEQF

V gene: TRBV21-1
J gene: TRBJ2-5
CDR3 protein: ASSPRDGGRETQY

V gene: TRBV6-5
J gene: TRBJ1-2
CDR3 protein: ASSSGPMNVHGYT

V gene: TRBV27
J gene: TRBJ2-1
CDR3 protein: ASSSHYNEQF

V gene: TRBV10-3
J gene: TRBJ1-3
CDR3 protein: AIKQFFSGNTIY

V gene: TRBV5-8
J gene: TRBJ1-1
CDR3 protein: ASSTRGQGNTEAF

V gene: TRBV15
J gene: TRBJ2-2
CDR3 protein: ATEKAPRAGELF

V gene: TRBV5-4
J gene: TRBJ2-2
CDR3 protein: ASSPGGAGTGELF

V gene: TRBV19
J gene: TRBJ1-5
CDR3 protein: ASSTGQYRNQPQH

V gene: TRBV5-4
J gene: TRBJ1-6
CDR3 protein: ASSPGTAGSYNSPLH

V gene: TRBV9
J gene: TRBJ1-3
CDR3 protein: ASSVATSSGNTIY

V gene: TRBV14
J gene: TRBJ2-7
CDR3 protein: ASSPWTVSYEQY

V gene: TRBV9
J gene: TRBJ2-4
CDR3 protein: ASSVTGPKNIQY

V gene: TRBV29-1
J gene: TRBJ2-1
CDR3 protein: SVCVAPQVNNEQF

V gene: TRBV11-2
J gene: TRBJ1-1
CDR3 protein: ASSLNSGTEAF

V gene: TRBV28
J gene: TRBJ2-1
CDR3 protein: ASSRSGTSGVHEQF

V gene: TRBV18
J gene: TRBJ1-1
CDR3 protein: ASSPVGYTEAF

V gene: TRBV7-2
J gene: TRBJ1-5
CDR3 protein: ASSISTGGYSNQPQH

V gene: TRBV6-5
J gene: NA
CDR3 protein: ASSSPGQGAYEQY

V gene: TRBV6-5
J gene: TRBJ2-1
CDR3 protein: ASSRSLANEQF

V gene: TRBV19
J gene: TRBJ2-2
CDR3 protein: ASSISSPRTGELF

V gene: TRBV10-3
J gene: TRBJ1-1
CDR3 protein: AISESVTTDTEAF

V gene: TRBV27
J gene: TRBJ2-1
CDR3 protein: ASRTGSRSYNEQF

V gene: TRBV10-3
J gene: TRBJ1-4
CDR3 protein: AISEDRGQGKLF

V gene: TRBV27
J gene: TRBJ2-7
CDR3 protein: ASSSLPTSGRAGQY

V gene: TRBV7-6
J gene: TRBJ2-1
CDR3 protein: ASSSKGGSYNEQF

V gene: TRBV30
J gene: TRBJ1-2
CDR3 protein: AWSSQGGYGYT

V gene: TRBV27
J gene: TRBJ1-4
CDR3 protein: ASSYIGEKLF

V gene: TRBV5-1
J gene: TRBJ2-5
CDR3 protein: ASSSSGGRETQY

V gene: TRBV6-4
J gene: TRBJ2-1
CDR3 protein: ASSERGGGWDEQF

V gene: TRBV27
J gene: TRBJ1-6
CDR3 protein: ASSRRDSNSPLH

V gene: TRBV18
J gene: TRBJ1-1
CDR3 protein: ASSPTGGRTEAF

V gene: TRBV28
J gene: TRBJ1-1
CDR3 protein: ASSLLQGARVTEAF

V gene: TRBV30
J gene: TRBJ1-6
CDR3 protein: AWSTERHGNSPLH

V gene: TRBV18
J gene: TRBJ2-1
CDR3 protein: ASSPQEGLASDEQF

V gene: TRBV6-6
J gene: TRBJ1-6
CDR3 protein: ASSYQGDYSPLH

V gene: TRBV5-1
J gene: TRBJ1-2
CDR3 protein: ARQGQFYGYT

V gene: TRBV5-4
J gene: TRBJ1-2
CDR3 protein: ASSRQGANSGGYT

V gene: TRBV5-1
J gene: TRBJ2-7
CDR3 protein: ASSSPPVSSSYEQY

V gene: TRBV19
J gene: TRBJ2-5
CDR3 protein: ASSITGGRQETQY